Below, 3 T cell receptor beta chains from the same sample are listed, as sequenced in a study of Ad26.COV2.S vaccination and SARS-CoV-2 variants. The sample's treatment: about 20 received Ad26.COV2.S at low or high dose, single or two shots; about five received placebo; per-sample allocation not given. Samples came from day 63 after the first vaccine or placebo injection. Using immunoSEQ multiplex PCR, the repertoire was profiled, and TCRdb retains in-frame clones only, with some absent. The sample includes roughly 400,000 clones, 90% of them seen just once. This specimen was peripheral blood, taken in a trial of Ad26.COV2.S vaccine versus placebo. These receptors were taken from a person between 18 and 65 years old who received the Ad26.COV2.S COVID-19 vaccine or a placebo.

CDR3 loop: CATSRPYRGYEQYF. DNA for the CDR3: TGTGCCACCAGCAGACCCTACAGGGGCTACGAGCAGTACTTC. V and J are TRBV15 and TRBJ2-7, with 7 bases that match TRBD1. In germline, CDR1 is LNHNV, CDR2 YYDKDF (reference sequence). There are 14 residues in the CDR3. J lost 3 bases, V lost 2 bases, and 4 bases had no gene match.

The V gene is TRBV12-3 or TRBV12-4, the J gene TRBJ1-6, with no clear D. The CDR3 has 11 amino acids. Trimming left V 7 bases short and J 9 bases short, with 7 bases between. CDR3 region: CASTNGSPLHF. CDR3 DNA sequence: TGTGCCAGCACCAACGGTTCACCCCTCCACTTT.

This chain joins TRBV28 and TRBJ2-7; D is undetermined. The CDR3 is 14 amino acids. The germline gives CDR1 MDHEN, CDR2 SYDVKM. V was trimmed by 4 bases and J by 2 bases, leaving 12 bases between them. CDR3 sequence: CASSYSISTYEQYF. As DNA, the CDR3 is TGTGCCAGCAGTTACAGTATCTCTACCTACGAGCAGTACTTC.